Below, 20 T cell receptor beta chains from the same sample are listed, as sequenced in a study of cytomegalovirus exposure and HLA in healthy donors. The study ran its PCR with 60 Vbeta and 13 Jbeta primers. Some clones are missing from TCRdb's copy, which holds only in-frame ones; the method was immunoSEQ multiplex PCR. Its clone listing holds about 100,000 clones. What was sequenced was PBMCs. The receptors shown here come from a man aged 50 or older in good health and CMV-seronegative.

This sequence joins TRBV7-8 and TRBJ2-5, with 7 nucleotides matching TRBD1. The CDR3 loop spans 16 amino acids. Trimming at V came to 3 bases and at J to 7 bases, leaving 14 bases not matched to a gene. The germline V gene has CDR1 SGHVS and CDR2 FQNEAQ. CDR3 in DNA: TGTGCCAGCAGCTTTGCCGAGACAGGGAGTTTAGGGACCCAGTACTTC. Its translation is CASSFAETGSLGTQYF. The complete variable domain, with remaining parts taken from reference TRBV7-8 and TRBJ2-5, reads GAGVSQSPRYKVAKRGQDVALRCDPISGHVSLFWYQQALGQGPEFLTYFQNEAQLDKSGLPSDRFFAERPEGSVSTLKIQRTQQEDSAVYLCASSFAETGSLGTQYFGPGTRLLVL.

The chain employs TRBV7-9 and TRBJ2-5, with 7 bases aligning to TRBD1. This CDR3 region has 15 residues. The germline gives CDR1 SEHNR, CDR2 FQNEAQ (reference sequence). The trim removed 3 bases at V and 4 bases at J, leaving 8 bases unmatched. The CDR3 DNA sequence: TGTGCCAGCAGCTTGCAGGGGGTGGTCGGAGAGACCCAGTACTTC. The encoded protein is CASSLQGVVGETQYF.

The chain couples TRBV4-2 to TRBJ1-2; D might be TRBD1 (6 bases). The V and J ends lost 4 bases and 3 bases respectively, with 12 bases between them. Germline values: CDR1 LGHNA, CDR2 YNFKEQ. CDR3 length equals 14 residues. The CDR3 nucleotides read TGTGCCAGCAGCCCCGAGGGGGGGTACTATGGCTACACCTTC. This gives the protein CASSPEGGYYGYTF.

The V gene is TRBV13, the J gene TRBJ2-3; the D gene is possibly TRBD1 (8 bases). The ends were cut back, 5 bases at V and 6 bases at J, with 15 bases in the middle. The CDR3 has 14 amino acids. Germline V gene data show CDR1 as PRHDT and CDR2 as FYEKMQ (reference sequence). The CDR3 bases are TGTGCCAGCAGCACAGGGGGGGATATGGATACGCAGTATTTT. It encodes CASSTGGDMDTQYF.

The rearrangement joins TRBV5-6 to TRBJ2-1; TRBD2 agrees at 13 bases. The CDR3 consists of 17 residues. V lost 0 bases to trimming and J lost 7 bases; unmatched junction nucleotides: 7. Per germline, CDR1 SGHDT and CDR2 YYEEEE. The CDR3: CASSLDPGLAGMNEQFF. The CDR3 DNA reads TGTGCCAGCAGCTTGGACCCGGGACTAGCGGGGATGAATGAGCAGTTCTTC. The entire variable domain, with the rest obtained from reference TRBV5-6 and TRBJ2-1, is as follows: DAGVTQSPTHLIKTRGQQVTLRCSPKSGHDTVSWYQQALGQGPQFIFQYYEEEERQRGNFPDRFSGHQFPNYSSELNVNALLLGDSALYLCASSLDPGLAGMNEQFFGPGTRLTVL.

CDR3 region: CASSLDRQETQYF. The DNA for the CDR3 is TGTGCCAGCAGCTTGGACAGACAAGAGACCCAGTACTTC. The chain uses TRBV5-8 and TRBJ2-5; D is unclear. Germline V CDR1 and CDR2: SGHTS, YDEGEE. V was shortened by 0 bases and J by 2 bases, with 5 bases between the two germline ends. The CDR3 extends over 13 amino acids.

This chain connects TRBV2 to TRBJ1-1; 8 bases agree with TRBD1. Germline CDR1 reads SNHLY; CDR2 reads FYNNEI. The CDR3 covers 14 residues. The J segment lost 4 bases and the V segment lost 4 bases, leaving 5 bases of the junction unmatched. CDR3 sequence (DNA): TGTGCCAGCAGTGGGACAGGGAGAAGCACTGAAGCTTTCTTT. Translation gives CASSGTGRSTEAFF.

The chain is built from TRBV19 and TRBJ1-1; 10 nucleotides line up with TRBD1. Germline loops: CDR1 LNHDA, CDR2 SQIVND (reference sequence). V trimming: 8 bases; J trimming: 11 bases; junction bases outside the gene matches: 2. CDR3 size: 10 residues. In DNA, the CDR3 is TGTGCCAGTGGGACAGGGGAGGCTTTCTTT. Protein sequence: CASGTGEAFF.

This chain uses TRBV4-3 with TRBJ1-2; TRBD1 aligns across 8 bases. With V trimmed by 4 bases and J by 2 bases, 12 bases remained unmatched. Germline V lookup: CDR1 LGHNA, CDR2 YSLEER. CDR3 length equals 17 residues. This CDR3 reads CASSPIGDRTANYGYTF. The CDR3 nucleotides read TGCGCCAGCAGCCCGATAGGGGACAGGACAGCAAACTATGGCTACACCTTC.

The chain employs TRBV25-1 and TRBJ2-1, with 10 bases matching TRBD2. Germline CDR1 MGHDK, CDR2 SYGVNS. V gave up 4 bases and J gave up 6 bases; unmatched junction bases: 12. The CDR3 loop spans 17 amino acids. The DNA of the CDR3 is TGTGCCAGCAGTGGTAGCGGGGGGTATCAGCCTCGCAATGAGCAGTTCTTC. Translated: CASSGSGGYQPRNEQFF.

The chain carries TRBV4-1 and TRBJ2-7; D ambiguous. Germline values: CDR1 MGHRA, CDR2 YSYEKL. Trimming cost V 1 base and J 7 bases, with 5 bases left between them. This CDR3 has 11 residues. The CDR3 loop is CASSQGLEQYF. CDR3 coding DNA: TGCGCCAGCAGCCAAGGACTGGAGCAGTACTTC.

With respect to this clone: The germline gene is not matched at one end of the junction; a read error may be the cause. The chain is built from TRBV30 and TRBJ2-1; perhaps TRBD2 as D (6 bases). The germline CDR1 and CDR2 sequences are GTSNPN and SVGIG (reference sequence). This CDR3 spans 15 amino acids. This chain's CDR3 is CAGRIPSWAHNEQFF. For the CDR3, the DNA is TGTGCCGGGAGGATTCCTTCCTGGGCTCACAATGAGCAGTTCTTC.

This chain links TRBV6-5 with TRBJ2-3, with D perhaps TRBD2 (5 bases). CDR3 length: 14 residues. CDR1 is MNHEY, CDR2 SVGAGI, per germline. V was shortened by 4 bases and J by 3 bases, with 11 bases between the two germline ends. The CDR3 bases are TGTGCCAGCAGTTGGGCGGGCCTGACAGATACGCAGTATTTT. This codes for CASSWAGLTDTQYF.

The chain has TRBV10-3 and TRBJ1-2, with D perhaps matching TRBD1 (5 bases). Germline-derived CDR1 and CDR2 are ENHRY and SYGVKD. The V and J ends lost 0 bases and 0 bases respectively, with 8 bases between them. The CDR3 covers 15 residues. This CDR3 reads CAISESVQANYGYTF. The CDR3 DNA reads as TGTGCCATCAGTGAGTCTGTACAGGCTAACTATGGCTACACCTTC.

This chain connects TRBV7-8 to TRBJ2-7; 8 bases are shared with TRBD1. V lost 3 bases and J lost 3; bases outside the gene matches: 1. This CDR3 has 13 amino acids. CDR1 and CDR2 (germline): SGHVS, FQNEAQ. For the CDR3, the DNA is TGTGCCAGCAGCTTCGACAGGGGCTACGAGCAGTACTTC. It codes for CASSFDRGYEQYF. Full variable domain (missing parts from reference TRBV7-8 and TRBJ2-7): GAGVSQSPRYKVAKRGQDVALRCDPISGHVSLFWYQQALGQGPEFLTYFQNEAQLDKSGLPSDRFFAERPEGSVSTLKIQRTQQEDSAVYLCASSFDRGYEQYFGPGTRLTVT.

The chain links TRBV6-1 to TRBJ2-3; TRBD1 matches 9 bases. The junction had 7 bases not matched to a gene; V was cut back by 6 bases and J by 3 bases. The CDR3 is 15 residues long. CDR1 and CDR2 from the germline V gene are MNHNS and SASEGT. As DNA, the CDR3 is TGTGCCAGCAGCCCCCGGGACAGGGTGACAGATACGCAGTATTTT. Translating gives CASSPRDRVTDTQYF.

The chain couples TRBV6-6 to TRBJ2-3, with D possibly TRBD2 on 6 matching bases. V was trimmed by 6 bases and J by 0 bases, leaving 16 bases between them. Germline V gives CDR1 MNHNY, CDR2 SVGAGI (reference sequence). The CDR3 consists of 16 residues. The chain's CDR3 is CASREGTRISTDTQYF. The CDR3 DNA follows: TGTGCCAGCAGGGAGGGGACCCGCATTAGCACAGATACGCAGTATTTT.

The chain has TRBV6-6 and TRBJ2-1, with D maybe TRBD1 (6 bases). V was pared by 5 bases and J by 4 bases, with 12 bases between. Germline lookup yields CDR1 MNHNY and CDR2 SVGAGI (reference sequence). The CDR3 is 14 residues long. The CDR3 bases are TGTGCCAGCAGTGCAACAGGGAGATACAATGAGCAGTTCTTC. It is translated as CASSATGRYNEQFF.

The CDR3 DNA sequence: TGTGCCAGCAGCTTAGGTCCTATCGATACGCAGTATTTT. This codes for CASSLGPIDTQYF. The chain employs TRBV7-2 and TRBJ2-3; D not resolved. The germline gives CDR1 SGHTA, CDR2 FQGNSA. Trimming cost V 1 base and J 6 bases, with 8 bases left between them. The CDR3 runs 13 residues.

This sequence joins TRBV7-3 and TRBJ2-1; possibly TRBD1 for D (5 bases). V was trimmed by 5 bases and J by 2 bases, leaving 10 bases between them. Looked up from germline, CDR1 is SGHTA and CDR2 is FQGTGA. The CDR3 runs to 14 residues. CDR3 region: CASSPAGTYNEQFF. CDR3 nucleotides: TGTGCCAGCAGCCCGGCAGGGACCTACAATGAGCAGTTCTTC.